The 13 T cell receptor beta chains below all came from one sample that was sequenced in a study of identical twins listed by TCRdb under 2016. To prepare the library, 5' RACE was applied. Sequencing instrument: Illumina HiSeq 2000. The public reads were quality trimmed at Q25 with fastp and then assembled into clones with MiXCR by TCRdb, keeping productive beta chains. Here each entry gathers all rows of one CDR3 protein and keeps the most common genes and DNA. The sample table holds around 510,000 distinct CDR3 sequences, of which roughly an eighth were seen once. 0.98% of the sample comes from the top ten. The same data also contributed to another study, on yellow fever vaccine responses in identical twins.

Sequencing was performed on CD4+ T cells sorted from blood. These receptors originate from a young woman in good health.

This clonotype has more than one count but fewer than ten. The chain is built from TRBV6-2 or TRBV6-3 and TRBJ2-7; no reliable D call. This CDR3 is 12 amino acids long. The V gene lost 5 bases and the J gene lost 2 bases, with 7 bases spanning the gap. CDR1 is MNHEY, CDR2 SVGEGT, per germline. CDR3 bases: TGTGCCAGCAGTCGACGGACCTACGAGCAGTACTTC. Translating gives CASSRRTYEQYF.

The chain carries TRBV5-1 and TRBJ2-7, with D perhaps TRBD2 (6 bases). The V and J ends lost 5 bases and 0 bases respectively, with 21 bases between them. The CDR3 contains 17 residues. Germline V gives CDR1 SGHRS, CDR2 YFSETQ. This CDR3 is CASRHRPEASVSYEQYF. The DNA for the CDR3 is TGCGCCAGCAGGCACCGACCCGAGGCTAGCGTCTCCTACGAGCAGTACTTC. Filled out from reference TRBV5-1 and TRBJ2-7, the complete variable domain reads KAGVTQTPRYLIKTRGQQVTLSCSPISGHRSVSWYQQTPGQGLQFLFEYFSETQRNKGNFPGRFSGRQFSNSRSEMNVSTLELGDSALYLCASRHRPEASVSYEQYFGPGTRLTVT.

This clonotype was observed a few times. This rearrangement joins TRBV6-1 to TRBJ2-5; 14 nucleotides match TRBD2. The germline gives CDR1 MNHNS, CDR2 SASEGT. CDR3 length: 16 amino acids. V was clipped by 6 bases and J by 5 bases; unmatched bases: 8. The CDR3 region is CASRPRTSGRSETQYF. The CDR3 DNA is TGTGCCAGCAGACCTAGGACTAGCGGGAGGAGTGAGACCCAGTACTTC.

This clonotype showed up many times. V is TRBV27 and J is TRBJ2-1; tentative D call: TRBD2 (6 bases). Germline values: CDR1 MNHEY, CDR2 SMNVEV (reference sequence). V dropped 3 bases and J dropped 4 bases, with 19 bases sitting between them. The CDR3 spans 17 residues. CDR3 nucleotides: TGTGCCAGCAGTTTTATTTCCCGGGACTTCGCTTACAATGAGCAGTTCTTC. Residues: CASSFISRDFAYNEQFF.

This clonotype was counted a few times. Written as DNA, the CDR3 is TGCAGTGCTAGAGATCTCTCCGACCTCCCTTACGAGCAGTACTTC. Translating gives CSARDLSDLPYEQYF. The chain employs TRBV20-1 and TRBJ2-7; D gene uncertain. The germline CDR1 and CDR2 sequences are DFQATT and SNEGSKA (reference sequence). Trimming stripped 0 bases from V and 4 bases from J, with 16 bases between. This CDR3 is 15 amino acids long.

In nucleotides, the CDR3 is TGTGCCAGCGGCCCGACCGAGGGTTACGAGCAGTACTTC. It yields the protein CASGPTEGYEQYF. The rearrangement joins TRBV7-2 to TRBJ2-7, with a possible D match to TRBD2 (5 bases). V lost 8 bases, J lost 4 bases, and 15 bases lay in between. Germline V CDR1 and CDR2: SGHTA, FQGNSA. The CDR3 covers 13 residues. Supplemented by reference TRBV7-2 and TRBJ2-7, the full variable domain reads GAGVSQSPSNKVTEKGKDVELRCDPISGHTALYWYRQSLGQGLEFLIYFQGNSAPDKSGLPSDRFSAERTGGSVSTLTIQRTQQEDSAVYLCASGPTEGYEQYFGPGTRLTVT.

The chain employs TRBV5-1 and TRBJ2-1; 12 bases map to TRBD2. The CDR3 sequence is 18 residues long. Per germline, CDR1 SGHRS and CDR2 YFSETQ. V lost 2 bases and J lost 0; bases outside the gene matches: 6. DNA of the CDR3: TGCGCCAGCAGCTTTAGAACTAGCGGGAGGAGCTCCTACAATGAGCAGTTCTTC. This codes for CASSFRTSGRSSYNEQFF. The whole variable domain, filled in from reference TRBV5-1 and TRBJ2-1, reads KAGVTQTPRYLIKTRGQQVTLSCSPISGHRSVSWYQQTPGQGLQFLFEYFSETQRNKGNFPGRFSGRQFSNSRSEMNVSTLELGDSALYLCASSFRTSGRSSYNEQFFGPGTRLTVL.

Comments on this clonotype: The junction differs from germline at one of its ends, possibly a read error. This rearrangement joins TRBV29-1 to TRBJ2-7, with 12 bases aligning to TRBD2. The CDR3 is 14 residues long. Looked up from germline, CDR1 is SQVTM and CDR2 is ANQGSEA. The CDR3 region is CSVEGLAGTYEQYF. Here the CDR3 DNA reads TGCAGCGTCGAAGGACTAGCGGGAACCTACGAGCAGTACTTC.

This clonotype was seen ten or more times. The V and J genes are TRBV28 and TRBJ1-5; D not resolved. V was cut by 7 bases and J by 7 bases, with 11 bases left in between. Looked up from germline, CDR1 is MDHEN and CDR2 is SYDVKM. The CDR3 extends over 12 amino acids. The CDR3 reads CASTVMGQPQHF. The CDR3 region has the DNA TGTGCCAGCACCGTGATGGGCCAGCCCCAGCATTTT.

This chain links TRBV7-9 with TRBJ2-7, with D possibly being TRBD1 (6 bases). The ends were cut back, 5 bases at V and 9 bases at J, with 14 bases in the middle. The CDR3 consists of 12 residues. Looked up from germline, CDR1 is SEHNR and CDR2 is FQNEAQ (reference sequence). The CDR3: CASSPGQKAQYF. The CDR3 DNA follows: TGTGCCAGCAGCCCAGGACAGAAGGCGCAGTACTTC.

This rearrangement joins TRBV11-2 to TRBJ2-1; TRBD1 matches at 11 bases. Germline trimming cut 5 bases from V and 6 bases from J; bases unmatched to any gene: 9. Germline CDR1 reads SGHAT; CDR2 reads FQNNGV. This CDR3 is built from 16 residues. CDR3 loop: CASSPARDRGINEQFF. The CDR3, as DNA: TGTGCCAGCAGCCCCGCCCGGGACAGGGGGATCAATGAGCAGTTCTTC.

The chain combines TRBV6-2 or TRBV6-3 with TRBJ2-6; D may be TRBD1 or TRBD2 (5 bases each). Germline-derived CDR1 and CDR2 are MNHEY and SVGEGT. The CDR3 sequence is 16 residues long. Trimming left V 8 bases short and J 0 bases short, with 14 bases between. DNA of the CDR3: TGTGCCAGCGTACAGGAGGACGTCTCTGGGGCCAACGTCCTGACTTTC. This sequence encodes CASVQEDVSGANVLTF.

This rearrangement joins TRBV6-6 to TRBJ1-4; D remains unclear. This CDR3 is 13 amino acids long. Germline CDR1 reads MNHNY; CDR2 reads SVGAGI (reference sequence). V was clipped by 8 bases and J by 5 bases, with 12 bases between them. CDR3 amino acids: CASYGPSNEKLFF. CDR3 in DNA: TGTGCCAGCTACGGGCCGTCCAATGAAAAACTGTTTTTT.